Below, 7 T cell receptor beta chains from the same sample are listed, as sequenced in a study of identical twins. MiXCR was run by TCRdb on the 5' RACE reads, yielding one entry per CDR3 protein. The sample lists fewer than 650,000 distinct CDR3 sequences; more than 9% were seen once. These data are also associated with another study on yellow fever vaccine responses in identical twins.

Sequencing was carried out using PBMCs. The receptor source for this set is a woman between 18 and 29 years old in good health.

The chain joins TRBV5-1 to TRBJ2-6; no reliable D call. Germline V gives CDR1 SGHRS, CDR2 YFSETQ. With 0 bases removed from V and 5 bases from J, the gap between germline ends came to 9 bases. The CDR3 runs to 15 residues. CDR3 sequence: CASSLEGLRANVLTF. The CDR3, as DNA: TGCGCCAGCAGCTTGGAGGGTCTGAGGGCCAACGTCCTGACTTTC.

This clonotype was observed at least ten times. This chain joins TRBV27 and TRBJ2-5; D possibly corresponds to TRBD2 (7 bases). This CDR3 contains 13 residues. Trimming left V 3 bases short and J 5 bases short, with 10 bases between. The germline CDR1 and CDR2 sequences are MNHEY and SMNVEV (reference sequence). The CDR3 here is CASSLRGPETQYF. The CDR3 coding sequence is TGTGCCAGCAGTTTGCGGGGGCCGGAGACCCAGTACTTC.

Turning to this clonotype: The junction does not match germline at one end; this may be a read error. The CDR3 region has the DNA TGTGGGACAACGAACACCGGGGAGCTGTTTTTT. Translating gives CGTTNTGELFF. The V and J genes are TRBV29-1 and TRBJ2-2; D may be TRBD1 (6 bases). The CDR3 contains 11 residues. Looked up from germline, CDR1 is SQVTM and CDR2 is ANQGSEA.

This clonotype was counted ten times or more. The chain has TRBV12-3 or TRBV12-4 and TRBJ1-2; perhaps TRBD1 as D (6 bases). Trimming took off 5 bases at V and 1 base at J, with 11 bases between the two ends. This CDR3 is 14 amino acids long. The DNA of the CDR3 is TGTGCCAGCAGTGTCCCACAGGGTAACTATGGCTACACCTTC. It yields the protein CASSVPQGNYGYTF.

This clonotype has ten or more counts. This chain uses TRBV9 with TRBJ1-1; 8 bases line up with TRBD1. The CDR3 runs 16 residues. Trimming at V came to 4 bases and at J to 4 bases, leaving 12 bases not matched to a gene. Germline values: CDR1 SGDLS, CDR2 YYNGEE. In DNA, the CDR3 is TGTGCCAGCAGCCATGGCCAGGGGGCAAGGAGCACTGAAGCTTTCTTT. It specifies CASSHGQGARSTEAFF.

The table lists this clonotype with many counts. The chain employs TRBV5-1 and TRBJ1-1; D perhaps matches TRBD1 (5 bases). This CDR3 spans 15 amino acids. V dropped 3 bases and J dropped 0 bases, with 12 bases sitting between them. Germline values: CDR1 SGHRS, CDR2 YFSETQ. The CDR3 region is CASSSRDPMNTEAFF. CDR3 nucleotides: TGCGCCAGCAGCTCACGGGACCCGATGAACACTGAAGCTTTCTTT.

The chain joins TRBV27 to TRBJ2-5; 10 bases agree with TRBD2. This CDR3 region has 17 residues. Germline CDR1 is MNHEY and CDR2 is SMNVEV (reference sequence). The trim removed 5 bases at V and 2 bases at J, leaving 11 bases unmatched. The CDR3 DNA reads TGTGCCAGCAGTCCCCTCCCCGGACTAGCGGCTCAAGAGACCCAGTACTTC. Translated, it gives CASSPLPGLAAQETQYF.